The clone carrying this T cell receptor (beta chain) was detected only a few times. Its specificity is not known. Trimming removed 8 bases at V and 6 bases at J, with 12 bases between. Germline V CDR1 and CDR2: SNHLY, FYNNEI. This CDR3 spans 12 amino acids. The sample belongs to a study of T cell responses to AZD1222 COVID-19 vaccine. The study's findings and limits: Donors skewed white British and female; clonal diversity was possibly underestimated. Among those given AZD1222, only 5 to 7 were seropositive at baseline.

Sequencing was performed with immunoSEQ multiplex PCR; in TCRdb, only in-frame clones are kept and a portion is missing. The sample carries roughly 150,000 clones, around 89% recorded once. The sequence was obtained from an adult in good health. This sequence joins TRBV2 and TRBJ2-3; unclear D gene. The sample here was peripheral blood, taken on day 0 of MenACWY control vaccination. CDR3 coding DNA: TGTGCCAGCGGTGGGGTGCGGGATACGCAGTATTTT. It encodes CASGGVRDTQYF.